The 32 T cell receptor beta chains in this list originate from one sample, sequenced in a study of response to subunit inactivated influenza vaccine. TCRdb recomputed calls from the RT-PCR reads with MiXCR, one row per CDR3 protein. The data show just under 550,000 distinct CDR3 sequences, approximately 22% seen once. These same records also appear under a second study, on T cells expressing NK-cell markers. That investigation notes: Synthesis of TCR beta cDNA relied on 5'RACE template switching carrying UMIs.

The source material was CD4+ T cells sorted from PBMCs, sampled 11 to 12 days after vaccination. These receptors were obtained from a man between 50 and 59 years old who received an inactivated influenza vaccine.

Many counts were recorded for this clonotype. The rearrangement links TRBV7-9 to TRBJ2-2; D gene unclear. The CDR3 loop spans 12 amino acids. From germline, CDR1 is SEHNR and CDR2 FQNEAQ (reference sequence). Trimming stripped 5 bases from V and 7 bases from J, with 8 bases between. The chain's CDR3 is CASSSGIGELFF. In DNA, the CDR3 is TGTGCCAGCAGCAGTGGCATCGGGGAGCTGTTTTTT.

The V call is TRBV5-4, the J call TRBJ1-2; D gene uncertain. The CDR3 spans 13 residues. The germline V and J ends were trimmed by 0 bases and 8 bases, with 11 bases remaining between them. Germline values: CDR1 SGHNT, CDR2 YYREEE (reference sequence). The CDR3 DNA sequence: TGTGCCAGCAGCTTGGGGGGAGGGAACGGCTACACCTTC. Amino acids: CASSLGGGNGYTF.

As regards this clonotype: Compared with germline, one end of the junction differs, possibly owing to a read error. The chain recombines TRBV10-3 with TRBJ2-1; 11 bases line up with TRBD2. CDR3 length equals 16 residues. CDR1 is ENHRY and CDR2 is SYGVKD in the germline V gene. In DNA form, the CDR3 reads TGTGCCATCAGTGATAGGACTAGCGGGTCCTACGATGAGCAGTTCTTC. Residues: CAISDRTSGSYDEQFF.

The rearrangement uses TRBV15 and TRBJ2-2; D not resolved. The V end lost 1 base, the J end lost 0 bases, and 9 bases lay between the germline ends. Germline CDR1 is LNHNV and CDR2 is YYDKDF (reference sequence). This CDR3 spans 16 amino acids. Here the CDR3 reads CATSRAYSTNTGELFF. The DNA for the CDR3 is TGTGCCACCAGCAGAGCTTACAGTACGAACACCGGGGAGCTGTTTTTT.

The chain has TRBV20-1 and TRBJ1-2; 8 nucleotides line up with TRBD1. CDR1 and CDR2 (germline): DFQATT, SNEGSKA (reference sequence). There are 13 residues in the CDR3. Trimming took 4 bases from V and 6 from J; bases not matched to a gene: 7. In DNA, the CDR3 is TGCAGTGCTAATAATCAGGGGGCGCATGGCTACACCTTC. As protein: CSANNQGAHGYTF.

This clonotype has a count of ten or more. This chain connects TRBV12-3 or TRBV12-4 to TRBJ2-3; TRBD2 agrees at 11 bases. The CDR3 contains 17 residues. J lost 2 bases, V lost 6 bases, and 10 bases had no gene match. This CDR3 reads CASSPLGTSGSTDTQYF. DNA for the CDR3: TGTGCCAGCAGCCCACTTGGGACTAGCGGATCCACAGATACGCAGTATTTT.

The rearrangement joins TRBV7-9 to TRBJ1-1, with D perhaps TRBD1 (5 bases). This CDR3 region has 14 residues. Germline CDR1 is SEHNR and CDR2 is FQNEAQ (reference sequence). V was cut by 6 bases and J by 1 base, with 12 bases left in between. CDR3 sequence reads: CASSKAGANTEAFF. The CDR3 DNA reads TGTGCCAGCAGTAAGGCCGGGGCGAACACTGAAGCTTTCTTT. Drawing the rest from reference TRBV7-9 and TRBJ1-1, the complete variable domain is DTGVSQNPRHKITKRGQNVTFRCDPISEHNRLYWYRQTLGQGPEFLTYFQNEAQLEKSRLLSDRFSAERPKGSFSTLEIQRTEQGDSAMYLCASSKAGANTEAFFGQGTRLTVV.

The chain is built from TRBV6-2 or TRBV6-3 and TRBJ2-7; weak D call: TRBD2 (5 bases). V shed 6 bases and J shed 2 bases, with 11 bases lying between them. This CDR3 is 13 amino acids long. Germline CDR1 is MNHEY and CDR2 is SVGEGT. The CDR3 here is CASRRGPPYEQYF. DNA of the CDR3: TGTGCCAGCAGAAGAGGGCCCCCCTACGAGCAGTACTTC.

The V call is TRBV7-9, the J call TRBJ2-7, with unresolved D. There are 13 residues in the CDR3. Germline values: CDR1 SEHNR, CDR2 FQNEAQ (reference sequence). The V gene lost 2 bases and the J gene lost 6 bases, with 11 bases spanning the gap. As DNA, the CDR3 is TGTGCCAGCAGCTTAACTGGTATGGGCGAGCAGTACTTC. Its translation: CASSLTGMGEQYF.

This clonotype has just a few counts. This chain joins TRBV12-3 or TRBV12-4 and TRBJ2-5, with D possibly matching TRBD2 (5 bases). V lost 3 bases, J lost 3 bases, and 14 bases lay in between. This CDR3 region has 15 residues. The CDR3 protein is CASSLSRLLKETQYF. CDR3 nucleotide sequence: TGTGCCAGCAGTTTGTCCAGACTACTTAAAGAGACCCAGTACTTC.

This clonotype turned up a few times. The V and J genes are TRBV18 and TRBJ2-1, with D possibly being TRBD2 (6 bases). The CDR3 runs to 13 residues. CDR1 is KGHSH and CDR2 is LQKENI in the germline V gene. V gave up 3 bases and J gave up 6 bases, with 9 bases separating them. CDR3 sequence: CASSPGGTNEQFF. The CDR3, as DNA: TGTGCCAGCTCACCGGGGGGAACCAATGAGCAGTTCTTC. Filled out from reference TRBV18 and TRBJ2-1, the complete variable domain reads NAGVMQNPRHLVRRRGQEARLRCSPMKGHSHVYWYRQLPEEGLKFMVYLQKENIIDESGMPKERFSAEFPKEGPSILRIQQVVRGDSAAYFCASSPGGTNEQFFGPGTRLTVL.

The chain recombines TRBV2 with TRBJ2-7; 10 positions match TRBD1. The CDR3 covers 14 residues. V lost 4 bases and J lost 5; bases outside the gene matches: 5. CDR1 is SNHLY and CDR2 is FYNNEI in the germline V gene. The CDR3 loop reads CASSGQGAVNEQYF. The CDR3 region has the DNA TGTGCCAGCAGTGGACAGGGGGCGGTTAACGAGCAGTACTTC.

The chain couples TRBV20-1 to TRBJ2-3; D is unresolved. The CDR3 covers 15 residues. The germline V and J ends were trimmed by 0 bases and 4 bases, with 14 bases remaining between them. Germline V CDR1 and CDR2: DFQATT, SNEGSKA (reference sequence). CDR3 nucleotides: TGCAGTGCTAGAGATGCCATAAGAAGTCCAGATACGCAGTATTTT. Translated, it gives CSARDAIRSPDTQYF.

The J gene is TRBJ2-1, the V gene TRBV12-3 or TRBV12-4; 11 bases fit TRBD2. There are 14 residues in the CDR3. V was clipped by 5 bases and J by 5 bases; unmatched bases: 2. CDR3 sequence reads: CASSPTSGDNEQFF. DNA for the CDR3: TGTGCCAGCAGTCCGACTAGCGGGGACAATGAGCAGTTCTTC.

V is TRBV15 and J is TRBJ2-4, with D possibly called TRBD1 or TRBD2 (6 bases each). Germline CDR1 and CDR2: LNHNV and YYDKDF (reference sequence). Trimming removed 2 bases at V and 6 bases at J, with 14 bases between. The CDR3 is 15 residues long. The CDR3, as DNA: TGTGCCACCAGCAGATCTACAGGGCGGGGAAACATTCAGTACTTC. It yields the protein CATSRSTGRGNIQYF.

This sequence joins TRBV5-6 and TRBJ1-6; D possibly corresponds to TRBD1 (5 bases). Germline V CDR1 and CDR2: SGHDT, YYEEEE. This CDR3 is built from 15 residues. V was trimmed by 4 bases and J by 14 bases, leaving 22 bases between them. CDR3 DNA: TGTGCCAGCAGCCCCAATCCGGTCGGGACGACATCCCTCCACTTT. This encodes CASSPNPVGTTSLHF.

The J gene is TRBJ2-1, the V gene TRBV6-5; D is unresolved. Trimming removed 0 bases from V and 3 bases from J, with 15 bases in between. The length of the CDR3 is 17 residues. The germline V gene encodes CDR1 MNHEY and CDR2 SVGAGI. DNA for the CDR3: TGTGCCAGCAGTTACTCGGGTAGTGAGGCCTACTACAATGAGCAGTTCTTC. Its protein is CASSYSGSEAYYNEQFF.

The gene calls are TRBV4-3 and TRBJ1-3; D possibly corresponds to TRBD1 (5 bases). Trimming shortened V by 10 bases and J by 2 bases, and 18 bases separated the two germline ends. There are 15 residues in the CDR3. Germline assignment: CDR1 LGHNA and CDR2 YSLEER. The DNA for the CDR3 is TGCGCCAACCCACACCTGGGGGGGGCTGGAAACACCATATATTTT. This encodes CANPHLGGAGNTIYF.

The chain couples TRBV20-1 to TRBJ2-3, with D unresolved. The CDR3 length is 12 residues. Germline loops: CDR1 DFQATT, CDR2 SNEGSKA (reference sequence). V was cut by 4 bases and J by 4 bases, with 9 bases left in between. CDR3 DNA sequence: TGCAGTGCTACCCTGCCTCCAGATACGCAGTATTTT. The encoded protein is CSATLPPDTQYF.

The chain couples TRBV20-1 to TRBJ2-1; 7 bases agree with TRBD2. The CDR3 extends over 14 amino acids. In germline, CDR1 is DFQATT, CDR2 SNEGSKA (reference sequence). V lost 3 bases, J lost 4 bases, and 6 bases stayed unmatched. CDR3 residues: CSASGGGNYNEQFF. The CDR3 DNA reads as TGCAGTGCTAGTGGGGGGGGGAATTACAATGAGCAGTTCTTC.

This clonotype was detected only a few times. CDR3: CASSFRQGYDEQFF. CDR3 nucleotides: TGCGCCAGCAGCTTCCGACAGGGGTATGATGAGCAGTTCTTC. The chain recombines TRBV5-1 with TRBJ2-1; 8 positions agree with TRBD1. This CDR3 is 14 amino acids long. From germline, CDR1 is SGHRS and CDR2 YFSETQ. Losses at the gene ends were 2 bases for V and 8 bases for J; bases not matched to a gene: 6. The complete variable domain, with remaining parts taken from reference TRBV5-1 and TRBJ2-1, reads KAGVTQTPRYLIKTRGQQVTLSCSPISGHRSVSWYQQTPGQGLQFLFEYFSETQRNKGNFPGRFSGRQFSNSRSEMNVSTLELGDSALYLCASSFRQGYDEQFFGPGTRLTVL.

The chain carries TRBV29-1 and TRBJ1-2; D uncertain. V dropped 1 base and J dropped 4 bases, with 7 bases sitting between them. This CDR3 contains 12 residues. Germline V gives CDR1 SQVTM, CDR2 ANQGSEA. CDR3 nucleotide sequence: TGCAGCGTTGAAGGGAAATTCTATGGCTACACCTTC. Protein: CSVEGKFYGYTF.

The chain combines TRBV6-1 with TRBJ2-5; 10 bases align to TRBD1. CDR1 and CDR2 (germline): MNHNS, SASEGT. V lost 4 bases, J lost 6 bases, and 8 bases stayed unmatched. The CDR3 is 15 residues long. CDR3 loop: CASSAVGTGVKTQYF. The CDR3 region has the DNA TGTGCCAGCAGTGCAGTAGGGACAGGGGTAAAGACCCAGTACTTC.

The chain uses TRBV15 and TRBJ2-3; D possibly corresponds to TRBD2 (7 bases). Trimming took 4 bases from V and 6 from J, leaving 14 bases between them. From germline, CDR1 is LNHNV and CDR2 YYDKDF (reference sequence). CDR3 length equals 14 residues. CDR3 protein: CATSTWGGGDTQYF. The CDR3 DNA follows: TGTGCCACCAGCACCTGGGGAGGGGGGGATACGCAGTATTTT.

CDR3: CASSPREGGLFTEAFF. CDR3 nucleotide sequence: TGTGCCAGCAGCCCACGGGAGGGGGGGCTGTTCACTGAAGCTTTCTTT. The V and J genes are TRBV3-1 and TRBJ1-1, with D maybe TRBD1 (6 bases). This CDR3 has 16 amino acids. Germline assignment: CDR1 LGHDT and CDR2 YNNKEL (reference sequence). The V gene lost 4 bases and the J gene lost 4 bases, with 19 bases spanning the gap.

The table lists this clonotype with a few counts. The V call is TRBV2, the J call TRBJ1-5, with unresolved D. Trimming pared 4 bases from V and 2 bases from J, leaving 24 bases between. CDR3 length: 19 amino acids. The germline CDR1 and CDR2 sequences are SNHLY and FYNNEI. The CDR3 DNA reads TGTGCCAGCAGTGGCGAGAGGGAGAGGAGAATCTATGGCAATCAGCCCCAGCATTTT. It yields the protein CASSGERERRIYGNQPQHF.

This clonotype has just a few counts. This chain joins TRBV29-1 and TRBJ1-5; possible D gene TRBD1, 5 bases. The germline V gene has CDR1 SQVTM and CDR2 ANQGSEA. Deletions cut 6 bases from V and 6 bases from J, with 15 bases between. The CDR3 covers 13 residues. DNA of the CDR3: TGCAGCGTCCGAGACAGCCCCGGTCAGCCCCAGCATTTT. Its protein is CSVRDSPGQPQHF.

Many counts were recorded for this clonotype. The J gene is TRBJ1-1, the V gene TRBV4-3; D not certain. CDR1 is LGHNA and CDR2 is YSLEER in the germline V gene. This CDR3 contains 13 residues. V was clipped by 3 bases and J by 6 bases, with 11 bases between them. The CDR3 region is CASSHLGGPEAFF. CDR3 DNA: TGCGCCAGCAGCCACCTTGGCGGCCCTGAAGCTTTCTTT.

This clonotype was counted a few times. The chain couples TRBV27 to TRBJ2-7; 8 bases map to TRBD1. Germline CDR1 is MNHEY and CDR2 is SMNVEV (reference sequence). The CDR3 totals 18 residues. With 1 base clipped from V and 3 bases from J, the junction kept 14 bases outside the gene matches. The CDR3 nucleotides read TGTGCCAGCAGTTTATTACCCCCCGACAGGGGAGTATACTACGAGCAGTACTTC. It translates to CASSLLPPDRGVYYEQYF.

In this sample, this clonotype turned up a few times. The chain uses TRBV7-9 and TRBJ2-7, with TRBD2 identical over 10 bases. The CDR3 length is 15 residues. Trimming removed 5 bases from V and 0 bases from J; junction bases left unmatched: 4. Germline CDR1 and CDR2: SEHNR and FQNEAQ (reference sequence). Written as DNA, the CDR3 is TGTGCCAGCAGCAGTAGCGGGAGGATCTCCTACGAGCAGTACTTC. It codes for CASSSSGRISYEQYF.

This sequence joins TRBV15 and TRBJ2-6; D is perhaps TRBD2 (6 bases). Germline V gives CDR1 LNHNV, CDR2 YYDKDF (reference sequence). CDR3 length equals 19 residues. V gave up 3 bases and J gave up 1 base, with 19 bases separating them. The CDR3 bases are TGTGCCACCAGCAGCCTCCGGGGACTGTCGGTATCTGGGGCCAACGTCCTGACTTTC. Encoded protein: CATSSLRGLSVSGANVLTF.

The chain combines TRBV24-1 with TRBJ1-5; D is ambiguous. Germline V lookup: CDR1 KGHDR, CDR2 SFDVKD. Trimming took off 3 bases at V and 7 bases at J, with 6 bases between the two ends. This CDR3 contains 12 residues. CDR3 sequence: CATSDQNQPQHF. CDR3 coding DNA: TGTGCCACCAGTGATCAGAACCAGCCCCAGCATTTT.